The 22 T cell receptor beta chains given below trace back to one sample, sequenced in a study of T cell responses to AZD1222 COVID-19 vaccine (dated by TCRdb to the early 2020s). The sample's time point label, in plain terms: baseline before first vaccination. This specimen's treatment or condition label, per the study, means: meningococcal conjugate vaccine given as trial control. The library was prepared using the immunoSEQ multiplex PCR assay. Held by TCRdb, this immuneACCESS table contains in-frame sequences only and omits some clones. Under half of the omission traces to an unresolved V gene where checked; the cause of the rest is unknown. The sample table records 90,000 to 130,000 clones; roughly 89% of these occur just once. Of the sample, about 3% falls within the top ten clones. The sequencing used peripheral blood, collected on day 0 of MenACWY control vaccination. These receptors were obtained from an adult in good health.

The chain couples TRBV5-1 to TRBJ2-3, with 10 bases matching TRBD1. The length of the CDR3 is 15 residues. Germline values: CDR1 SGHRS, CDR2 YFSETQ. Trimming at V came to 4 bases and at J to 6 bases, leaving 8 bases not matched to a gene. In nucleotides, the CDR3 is TGCGCCAGCAGCAACGACAGGGGGCGGGTGGATACGCAGTATTTT. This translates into CASSNDRGRVDTQYF.

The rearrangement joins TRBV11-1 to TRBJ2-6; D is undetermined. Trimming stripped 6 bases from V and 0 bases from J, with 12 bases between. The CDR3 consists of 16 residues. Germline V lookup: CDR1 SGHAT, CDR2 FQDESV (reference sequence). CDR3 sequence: CASRGVLSSGANVLTF. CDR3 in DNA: TGTGCCAGCAGAGGTGTGCTCAGCTCTGGGGCCAACGTCCTGACTTTC.

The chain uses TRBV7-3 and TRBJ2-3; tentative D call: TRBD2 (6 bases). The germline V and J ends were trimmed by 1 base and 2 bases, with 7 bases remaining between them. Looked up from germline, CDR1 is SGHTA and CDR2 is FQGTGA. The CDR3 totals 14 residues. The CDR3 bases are TGTGCCAGCAGCTTAAGGGGGGACACAGATACGCAGTATTTT. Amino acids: CASSLRGDTDTQYF.

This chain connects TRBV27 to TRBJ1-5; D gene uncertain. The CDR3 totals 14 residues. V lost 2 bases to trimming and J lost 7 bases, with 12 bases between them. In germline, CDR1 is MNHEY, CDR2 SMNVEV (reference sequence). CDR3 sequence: CASSLKPNGQPQHF. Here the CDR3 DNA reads TGTGCCAGCAGTTTAAAGCCTAACGGACAGCCCCAGCATTTT.

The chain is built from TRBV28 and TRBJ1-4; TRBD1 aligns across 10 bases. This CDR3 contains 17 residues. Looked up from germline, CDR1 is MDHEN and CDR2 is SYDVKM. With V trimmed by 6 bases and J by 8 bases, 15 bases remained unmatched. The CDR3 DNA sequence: TGTGCCAGCAGCCGACAGCCCGACAGGGGGCGTGGGGAAAAACTGTTTTTT. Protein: CASSRQPDRGRGEKLFF.

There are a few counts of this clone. The CDR3 DNA reads as TGTGCCTGGAGTGTGGGACAACCCTTGGCAGATACGCAGTATTTT. This codes for CAWSVGQPLADTQYF. The chain uses TRBV30 and TRBJ2-3; a weak D match, TRBD1 (6 bases). Looked up from germline, CDR1 is GTSNPN and CDR2 is SVGIG (reference sequence). V was trimmed by 0 bases and J by 4 bases, leaving 14 bases between them. The length of the CDR3 is 15 residues.

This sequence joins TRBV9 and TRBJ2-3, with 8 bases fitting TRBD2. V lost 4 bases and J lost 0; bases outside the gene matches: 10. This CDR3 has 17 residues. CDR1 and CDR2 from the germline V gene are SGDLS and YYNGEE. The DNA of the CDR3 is TGTGCCAGCAGCTCCTCCCCTCAGCGGGGGAGCACAGATACGCAGTATTTT. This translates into CASSSSPQRGSTDTQYF.

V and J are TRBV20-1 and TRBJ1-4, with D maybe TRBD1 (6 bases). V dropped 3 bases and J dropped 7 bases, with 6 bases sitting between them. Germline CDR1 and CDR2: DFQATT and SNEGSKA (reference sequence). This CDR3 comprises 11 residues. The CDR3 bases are TGCAGTGCTAGCAGGGGTGAAAAACTGTTTTTT. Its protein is CSASRGEKLFF.

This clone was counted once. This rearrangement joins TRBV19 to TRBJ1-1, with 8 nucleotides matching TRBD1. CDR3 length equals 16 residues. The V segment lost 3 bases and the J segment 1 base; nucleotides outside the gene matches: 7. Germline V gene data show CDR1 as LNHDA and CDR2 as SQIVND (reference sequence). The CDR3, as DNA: TGTGCCAGTAGTATGGGTGCCGGGACAGGGAACACTGAAGCTTTCTTT. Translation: CASSMGAGTGNTEAFF.

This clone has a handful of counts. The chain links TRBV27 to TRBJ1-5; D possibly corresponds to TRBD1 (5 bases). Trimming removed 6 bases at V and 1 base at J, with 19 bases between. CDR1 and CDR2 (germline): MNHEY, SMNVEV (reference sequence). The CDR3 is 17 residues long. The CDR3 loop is CASSLRRGVGSNQPQHF. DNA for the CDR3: TGTGCCAGCAGCTTGCGCCGAGGGGTGGGGAGCAATCAGCCCCAGCATTTT.

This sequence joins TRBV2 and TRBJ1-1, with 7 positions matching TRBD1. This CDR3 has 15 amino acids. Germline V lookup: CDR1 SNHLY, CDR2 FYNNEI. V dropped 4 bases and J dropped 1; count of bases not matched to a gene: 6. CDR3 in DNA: TGTGCCAGCAGTGTGATAAACAGGGGGAACACTGAAGCTTTCTTT. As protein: CASSVINRGNTEAFF.

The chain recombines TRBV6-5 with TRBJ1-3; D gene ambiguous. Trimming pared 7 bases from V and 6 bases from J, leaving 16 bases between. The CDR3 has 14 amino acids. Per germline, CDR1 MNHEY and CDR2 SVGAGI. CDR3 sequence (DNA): TGTGCCAGCATAGGGCCTCCCGACCAAAACACCATATATTTT. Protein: CASIGPPDQNTIYF.

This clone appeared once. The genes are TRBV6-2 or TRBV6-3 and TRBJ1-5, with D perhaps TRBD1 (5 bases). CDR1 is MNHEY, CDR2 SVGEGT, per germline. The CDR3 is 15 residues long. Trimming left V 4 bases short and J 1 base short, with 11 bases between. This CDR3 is CASSSVRQSNQPQHF. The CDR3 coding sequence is TGTGCCAGCAGTTCCGTTCGACAGAGCAATCAGCCCCAGCATTTT.

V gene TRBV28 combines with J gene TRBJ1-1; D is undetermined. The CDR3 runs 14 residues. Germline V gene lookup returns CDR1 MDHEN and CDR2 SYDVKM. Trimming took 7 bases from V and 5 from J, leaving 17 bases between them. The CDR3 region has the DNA TGTGCCAGCAACCCCCAGAGAAGTCGGACTGAAGCTTTCTTT. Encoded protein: CASNPQRSRTEAFF. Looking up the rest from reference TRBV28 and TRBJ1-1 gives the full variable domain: DVKVTQSSRYLVKRTGEKVFLECVQDMDHENMFWYRQDPGLGLRLIYFSYDVKMKEKGDIPEGYSVSREKKERFSLILESASTNQTSMYLCASNPQRSRTEAFFGQGTRLTVV.

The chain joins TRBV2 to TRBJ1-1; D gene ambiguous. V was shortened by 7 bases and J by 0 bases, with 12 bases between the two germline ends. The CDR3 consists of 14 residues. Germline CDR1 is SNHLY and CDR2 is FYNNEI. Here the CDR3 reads CASNPTELNTEAFF. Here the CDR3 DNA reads TGTGCCAGCAACCCAACCGAACTGAACACTGAAGCTTTCTTT. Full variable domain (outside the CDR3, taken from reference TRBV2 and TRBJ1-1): EPEVTQTPSHQVTQMGQEVILRCVPISNHLYFYWYRQILGQKVEFLVSFYNNEISEKSEIFDDQFSVERPDGSNFTLKIRSTKLEDSAMYFCASNPTELNTEAFFGQGTRLTVV.

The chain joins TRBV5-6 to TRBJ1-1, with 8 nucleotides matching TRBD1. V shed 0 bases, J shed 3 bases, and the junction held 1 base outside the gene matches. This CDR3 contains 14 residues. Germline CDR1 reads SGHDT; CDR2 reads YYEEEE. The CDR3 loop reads CASSLGQGYTEAFF. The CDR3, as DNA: TGTGCCAGCAGCTTGGGACAGGGGTACACTGAAGCTTTCTTT.

Here the CDR3 reads CASSLYAGGTDTQYF. The CDR3 nucleotides are TGCGCCAGCAGCTTGTATGCCGGGGGCACAGATACGCAGTATTTT. This chain uses TRBV5-1 with TRBJ2-3, with a weak D call TRBD2 (5 bases). Germline CDR1 reads SGHRS; CDR2 reads YFSETQ. This CDR3 is 15 amino acids long. Trimming cost V 1 base and J 1 base, with 10 bases left between them.

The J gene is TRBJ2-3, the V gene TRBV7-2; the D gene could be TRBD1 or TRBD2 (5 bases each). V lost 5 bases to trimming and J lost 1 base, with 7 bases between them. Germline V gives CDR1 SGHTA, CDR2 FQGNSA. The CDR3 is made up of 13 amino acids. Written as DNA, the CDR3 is TGTGCCAGCAGCCTGGGGGGCACAGATACGCAGTATTTT. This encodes CASSLGGTDTQYF.

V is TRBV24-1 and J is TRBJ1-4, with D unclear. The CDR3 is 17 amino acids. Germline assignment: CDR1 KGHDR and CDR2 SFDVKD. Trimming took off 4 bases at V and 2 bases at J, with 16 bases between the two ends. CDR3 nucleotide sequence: TGTGCCACCAGTGAGGGAAAGGGTAGGGTCACTAATGAAAAACTGTTTTTT. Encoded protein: CATSEGKGRVTNEKLFF.

In DNA form, the CDR3 reads TGTGCCAGCAGCTCTAAGGTGGGGGTGGGCACTGAAGCTTTCTTT. It is translated as CASSSKVGVGTEAFF. V and J are TRBV7-2 and TRBJ1-1, with D perhaps TRBD1 (5 bases). The CDR3 is 15 amino acids. The V gene lost 4 bases and the J gene lost 4 bases, with 16 bases spanning the gap. Per the germline V gene, CDR1 is SGHTA and CDR2 is FQGNSA.

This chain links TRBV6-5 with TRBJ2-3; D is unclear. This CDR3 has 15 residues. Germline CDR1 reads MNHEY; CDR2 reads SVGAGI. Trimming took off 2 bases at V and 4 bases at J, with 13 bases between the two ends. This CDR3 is CASSYPQGNSDTQYF. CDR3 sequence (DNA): TGTGCCAGCAGTTACCCCCAAGGGAATTCAGATACGCAGTATTTT.

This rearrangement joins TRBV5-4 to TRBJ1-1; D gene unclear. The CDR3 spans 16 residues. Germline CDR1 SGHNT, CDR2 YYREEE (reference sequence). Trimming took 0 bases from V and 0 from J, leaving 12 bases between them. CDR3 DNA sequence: TGTGCCAGCAGCTTGGGTTCGGGTTACCTGAACACTGAAGCTTTCTTT. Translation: CASSLGSGYLNTEAFF.